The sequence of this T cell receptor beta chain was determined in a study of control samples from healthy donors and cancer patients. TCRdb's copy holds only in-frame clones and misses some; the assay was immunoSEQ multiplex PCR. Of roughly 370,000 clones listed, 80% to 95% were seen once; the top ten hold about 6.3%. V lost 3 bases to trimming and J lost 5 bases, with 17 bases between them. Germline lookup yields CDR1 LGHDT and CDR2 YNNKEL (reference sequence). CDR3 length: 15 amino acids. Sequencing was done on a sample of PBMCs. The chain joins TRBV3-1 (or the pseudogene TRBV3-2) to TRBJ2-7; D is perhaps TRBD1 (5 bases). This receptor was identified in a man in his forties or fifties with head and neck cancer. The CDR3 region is CASSQGLGEQDEQYF. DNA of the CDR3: TGTGCCAGCAGCCAGGGATTAGGGGAACAGGACGAGCAGTACTTC.